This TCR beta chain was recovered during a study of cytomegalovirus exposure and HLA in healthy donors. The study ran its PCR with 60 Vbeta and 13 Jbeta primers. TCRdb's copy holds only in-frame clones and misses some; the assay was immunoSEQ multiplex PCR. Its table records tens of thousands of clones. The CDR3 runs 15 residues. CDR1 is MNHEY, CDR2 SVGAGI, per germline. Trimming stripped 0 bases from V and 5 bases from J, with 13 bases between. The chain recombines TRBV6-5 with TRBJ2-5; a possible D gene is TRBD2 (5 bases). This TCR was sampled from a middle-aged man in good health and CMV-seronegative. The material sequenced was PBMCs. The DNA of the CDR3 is TGTGCCAGCAGTTACTCCGAGGGAAGGAGGGAGACCCAGTACTTC. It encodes CASSYSEGRRETQYF.